The subject of this entry is one TCR beta chain. Its antigen is still unknown. This sample stems from a study of graft-versus-host responses after intestinal transplantation. Study in general: Multivisceral, liver-intestinal, or isolated intestinal transplants were given to recipients. Anti-thymocyte globulin was used for induction in all recipients, who then took tacrolimus and steroids for about three years.

Broader study findings: GvH clones detected in recipient marrow included some appearing first in ileum or blood.

Generated by immunoSEQ multiplex PCR, the TCRdb table keeps only in-frame clones and is missing some. The table records approximately 82,000 clones, roughly nine tenths of them present only once. V dropped 0 bases and J dropped 1 base, with 4 bases sitting between them. Germline values: CDR1 SGHNT, CDR2 YYREEE (reference sequence). The CDR3 extends over 13 amino acids. J is TRBJ1-1 and V is TRBV5-4, with D unclear. The material sequenced was unstimulated CD4+ T cells sorted from spleen or lymph node cells, taken before intestinal transplant. The clonotype originates from a human donor who received an intestinal transplant. The CDR3 reads CASSLDKNTEAFF. In DNA, the CDR3 is TGTGCCAGCAGCTTGGACAAGAACACTGAAGCTTTCTTT. The full variable domain, its missing parts supplied by reference TRBV5-4 and TRBJ1-1, is ETGVTQSPTHLIKTRGQQVTLRCSSQSGHNTVSWYQQALGQGPQFIFQYYREEENGRGNFPPRFSGLQFPNYSSELNVNALELDDSALYLCASSLDKNTEAFFGQGTRLTVV.